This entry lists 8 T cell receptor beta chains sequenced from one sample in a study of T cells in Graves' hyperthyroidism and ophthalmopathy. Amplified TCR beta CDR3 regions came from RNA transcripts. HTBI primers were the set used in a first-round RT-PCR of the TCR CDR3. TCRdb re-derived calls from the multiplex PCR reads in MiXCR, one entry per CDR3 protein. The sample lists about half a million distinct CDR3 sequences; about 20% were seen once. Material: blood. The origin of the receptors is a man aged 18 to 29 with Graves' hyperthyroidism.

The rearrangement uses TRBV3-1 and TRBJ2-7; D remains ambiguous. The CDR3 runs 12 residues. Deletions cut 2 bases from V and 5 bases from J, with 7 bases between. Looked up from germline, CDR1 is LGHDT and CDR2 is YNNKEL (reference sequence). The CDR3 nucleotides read TGTGCCAGCAGCCAAAGGGTAAACGAGCAGTACTTC. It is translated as CASSQRVNEQYF.

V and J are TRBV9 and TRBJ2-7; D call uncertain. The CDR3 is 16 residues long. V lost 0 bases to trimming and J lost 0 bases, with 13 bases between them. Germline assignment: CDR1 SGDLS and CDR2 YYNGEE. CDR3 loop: CASSVGPRTSSYEQYF. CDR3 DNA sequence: TGTGCCAGCAGCGTAGGACCACGGACCAGCTCCTACGAGCAGTACTTC.

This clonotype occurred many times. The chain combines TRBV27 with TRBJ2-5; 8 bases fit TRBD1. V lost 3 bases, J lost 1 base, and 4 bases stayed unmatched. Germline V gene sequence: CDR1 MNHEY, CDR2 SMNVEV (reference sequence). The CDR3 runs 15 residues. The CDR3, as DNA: TGTGCCAGCAGTTTTGACAGGGGCCCCCAAGAGACCCAGTACTTC. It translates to CASSFDRGPQETQYF.

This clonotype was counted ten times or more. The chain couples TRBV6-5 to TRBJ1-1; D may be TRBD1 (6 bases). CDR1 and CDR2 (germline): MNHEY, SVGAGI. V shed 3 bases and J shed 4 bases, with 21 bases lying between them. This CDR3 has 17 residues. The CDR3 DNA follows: TGTGCCAGCAGTTATTCAAGGGACTTTAGGGGGGGCACTGAAGCTTTCTTT. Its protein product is CASSYSRDFRGGTEAFF.

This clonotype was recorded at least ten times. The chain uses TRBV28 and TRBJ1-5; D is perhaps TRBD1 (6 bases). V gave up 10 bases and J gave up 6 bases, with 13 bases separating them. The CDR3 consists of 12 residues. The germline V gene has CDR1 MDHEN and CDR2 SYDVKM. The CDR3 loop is CATGQGFQPQHF. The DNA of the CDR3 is TGTGCCACCGGGCAGGGGTTTCAGCCCCAGCATTTT.

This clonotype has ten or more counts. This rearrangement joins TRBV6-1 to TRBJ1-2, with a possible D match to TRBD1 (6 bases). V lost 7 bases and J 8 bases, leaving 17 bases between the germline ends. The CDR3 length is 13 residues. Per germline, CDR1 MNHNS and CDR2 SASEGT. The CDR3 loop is CASIRDTLGGYTF. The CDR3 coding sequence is TGTGCCAGCATCCGGGACACCTTAGGGGGCTACACCTTC.

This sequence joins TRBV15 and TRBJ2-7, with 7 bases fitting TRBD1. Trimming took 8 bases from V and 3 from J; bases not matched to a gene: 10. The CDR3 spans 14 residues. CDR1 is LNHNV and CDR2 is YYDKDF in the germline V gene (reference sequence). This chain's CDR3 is CATAKGAGNYEQYF. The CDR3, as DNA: TGTGCCACCGCGAAGGGGGCTGGGAACTACGAGCAGTACTTC.

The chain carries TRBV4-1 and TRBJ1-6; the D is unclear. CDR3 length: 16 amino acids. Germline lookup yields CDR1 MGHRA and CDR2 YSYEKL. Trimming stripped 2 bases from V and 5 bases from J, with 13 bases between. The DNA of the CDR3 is TGCGCCAGCAGCCAACCCACCGAGGGCAATAATTCACCCCTCCACTTT. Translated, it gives CASSQPTEGNNSPLHF.